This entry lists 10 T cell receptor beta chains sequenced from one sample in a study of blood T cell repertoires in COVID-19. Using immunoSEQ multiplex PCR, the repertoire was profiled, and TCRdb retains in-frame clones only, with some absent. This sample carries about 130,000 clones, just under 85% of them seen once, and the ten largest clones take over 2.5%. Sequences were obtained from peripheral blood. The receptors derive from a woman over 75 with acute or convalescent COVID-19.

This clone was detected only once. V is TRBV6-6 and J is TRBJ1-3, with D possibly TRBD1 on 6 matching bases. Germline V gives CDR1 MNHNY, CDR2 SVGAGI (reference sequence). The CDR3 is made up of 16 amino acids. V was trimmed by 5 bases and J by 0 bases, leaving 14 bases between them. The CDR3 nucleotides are TGTGCCAGCAGTCGACAGGCCCTCTACTCTGGAAACACCATATATTTT. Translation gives CASSRQALYSGNTIYF.

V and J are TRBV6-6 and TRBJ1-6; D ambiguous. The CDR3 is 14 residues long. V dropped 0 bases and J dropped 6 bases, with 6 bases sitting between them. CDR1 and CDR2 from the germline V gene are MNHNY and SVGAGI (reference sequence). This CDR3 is CASSYSSLNSPLHF. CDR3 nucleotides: TGTGCCAGCAGTTACTCAAGCCTTAATTCACCCCTCCACTTT.

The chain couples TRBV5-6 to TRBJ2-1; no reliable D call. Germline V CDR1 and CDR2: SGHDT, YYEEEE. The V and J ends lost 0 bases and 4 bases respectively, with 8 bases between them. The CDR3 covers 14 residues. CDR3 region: CASSLGLEYNEQFF. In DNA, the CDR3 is TGTGCCAGCAGCTTGGGACTGGAATACAATGAGCAGTTCTTC.

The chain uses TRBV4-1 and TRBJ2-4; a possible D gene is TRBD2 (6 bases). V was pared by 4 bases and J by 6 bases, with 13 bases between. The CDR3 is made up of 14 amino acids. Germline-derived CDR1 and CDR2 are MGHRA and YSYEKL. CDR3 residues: CASSPLRDGNIQYF. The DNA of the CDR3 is TGCGCCAGCAGCCCGCTGCGGGACGGAAACATTCAGTACTTC.

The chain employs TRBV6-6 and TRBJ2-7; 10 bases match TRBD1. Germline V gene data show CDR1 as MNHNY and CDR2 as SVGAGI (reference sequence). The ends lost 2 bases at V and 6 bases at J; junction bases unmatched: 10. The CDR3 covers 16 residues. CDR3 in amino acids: CASSYLPGTGAGEQYF. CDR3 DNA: TGTGCCAGCAGTTACCTCCCCGGGACAGGGGCTGGCGAGCAGTACTTC.

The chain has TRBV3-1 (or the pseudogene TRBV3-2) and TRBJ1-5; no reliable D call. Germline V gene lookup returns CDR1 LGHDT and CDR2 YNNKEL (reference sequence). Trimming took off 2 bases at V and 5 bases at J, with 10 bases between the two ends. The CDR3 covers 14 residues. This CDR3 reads CASSQRGPHQPQHF. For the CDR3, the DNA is TGTGCCAGCAGCCAACGTGGGCCCCATCAGCCCCAGCATTTT.

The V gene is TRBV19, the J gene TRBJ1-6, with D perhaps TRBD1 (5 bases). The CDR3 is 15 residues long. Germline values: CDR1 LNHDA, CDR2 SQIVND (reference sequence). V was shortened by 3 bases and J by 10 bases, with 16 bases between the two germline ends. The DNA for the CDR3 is TGTGCCAGTAGTATCTCCCTTTTAAGGGGATCACCCCTCCACTTT. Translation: CASSISLLRGSPLHF.

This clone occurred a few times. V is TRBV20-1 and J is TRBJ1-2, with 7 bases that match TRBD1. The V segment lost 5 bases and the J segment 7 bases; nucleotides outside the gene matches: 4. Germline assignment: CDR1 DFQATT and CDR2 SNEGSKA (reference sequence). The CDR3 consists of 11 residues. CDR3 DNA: TGCAGTGCTTTCCGGACAGGTGGCTACACCTTC. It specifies CSAFRTGGYTF.

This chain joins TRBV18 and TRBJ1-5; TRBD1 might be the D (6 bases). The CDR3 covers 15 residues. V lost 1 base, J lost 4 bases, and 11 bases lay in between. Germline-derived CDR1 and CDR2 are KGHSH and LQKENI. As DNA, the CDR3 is TGTGCCAGCTCACCACGACAGGCAGGGAATCAGCCCCAGCATTTT. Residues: CASSPRQAGNQPQHF.

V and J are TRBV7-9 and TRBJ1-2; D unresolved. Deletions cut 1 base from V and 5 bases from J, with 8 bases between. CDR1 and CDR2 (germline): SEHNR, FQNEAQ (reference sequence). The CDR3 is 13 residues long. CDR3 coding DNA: TGTGCCAGCAGCTTAGATGAGGCATATGGCTACACCTTC. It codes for CASSLDEAYGYTF.